The T cell receptor beta chain described here comes from a study of cytomegalovirus exposure and HLA in healthy donors. Points from the study as a whole: Sequencing had likely introduced a cluster of highly shared sequence variants as an artifact.

The PCR ran on 60 Vbeta and 13 Jbeta primers. TCRdb's copy holds only in-frame clones and misses some; the assay was immunoSEQ multiplex PCR. Its table records just under 65,000 clones. Remarks on this clone: Its antigen is still unknown.

V lost 4 bases and J lost 2; bases outside the gene matches: 5. CDR1 and CDR2 from the germline V gene are LNHDA and SQIVND (reference sequence). The CDR3 spans 15 residues. This TCR was recovered from a boy younger than 18 in good health and CMV-seronegative. Sequencing input: PBMCs. The V and J genes are TRBV19 and TRBJ2-1, with 7 bases aligning to TRBD1. CDR3 in DNA: TGTGCCAGTAGTAATTACAGGGGTACCTACAATGAGCAGTTCTTC. It yields the protein CASSNYRGTYNEQFF.